This passage covers 6 T cell receptor beta chains from one sample sequenced in a study of OX40 agonist ivuxolimab in advanced cancers. Here immunoSEQ multiplex PCR was the method, and the copy in TCRdb shows in-frame clones only, minus some. The sample has 50,000 or so clones, approximately 89% seen once. Sequenced material: CD4+ or CD8+ T cells sorted from blood, taken in a trial of the OX40 agonist ivuxolimab. These TCRs come from an adult with an advanced solid tumor such as melanoma, head and neck, liver or kidney cancer.

The J gene is TRBJ2-1, the V gene TRBV19; 12 bases are shared with TRBD2. Germline V gene data show CDR1 as LNHDA and CDR2 as SQIVND (reference sequence). The CDR3 contains 19 residues. The J segment lost 0 bases and the V segment lost 7 bases, leaving 13 bases of the junction unmatched. This CDR3 is CASNLGGTSGSSSYNEQFF. CDR3 in DNA: TGTGCCAGTAACCTAGGGGGGACTAGCGGGTCGAGCTCCTACAATGAGCAGTTCTTC.

This chain joins TRBV7-9 and TRBJ2-7; D not resolved. The germline V gene encodes CDR1 SEHNR and CDR2 FQNEAQ (reference sequence). This CDR3 region has 13 residues. Trimming took 4 bases from V and 4 from J, leaving 11 bases between them. The chain's CDR3 is CASSYSPDYEQYF. The CDR3 DNA reads as TGTGCCAGCAGCTATTCCCCGGATTACGAGCAGTACTTC.

This sequence joins TRBV10-1 and TRBJ2-2; 7 bases match TRBD2. Germline V gene lookup returns CDR1 WNHNN and CDR2 SYGVQD (reference sequence). The CDR3 sequence is 15 residues long. The trim removed 3 bases at V and 5 bases at J, leaving 6 bases unmatched. DNA of the CDR3: TGCGCCAGCAGTGAAAGTTACGGGGGGACCGGGGAGCTGTTTTTT. As protein: CASSESYGGTGELFF.

V is TRBV20-1 and J is TRBJ2-1; D may match TRBD1 or TRBD2 (5 bases each). The germline gives CDR1 DFQATT, CDR2 SNEGSKA (reference sequence). The V end lost 0 bases, the J end lost 10 bases, and 7 bases lay between the germline ends. The CDR3 covers 11 residues. Written as DNA, the CDR3 is TGCAGTGCTAGAGACGGGACGGAGCAGTTCTTC. Translated, it gives CSARDGTEQFF.

This clone was detected a few times. The chain combines TRBV19 with TRBJ1-1; D remains unclear. The CDR3 covers 11 residues. Trimming removed 7 bases at V and 7 bases at J, with 10 bases between. Looked up from germline, CDR1 is LNHDA and CDR2 is SQIVND (reference sequence). The CDR3 coding sequence is TGTGCCAGTAATGGGGTGGGTGAAGCTTTCTTT. Amino acids: CASNGVGEAFF.

This rearrangement joins TRBV6-5 to TRBJ2-3; TRBD1 matches at 7 bases. The CDR3 is 14 amino acids. V shed 4 bases, J shed 2 bases, and the junction held 3 bases outside the gene matches. Germline-derived CDR1 and CDR2 are MNHEY and SVGAGI. CDR3 coding DNA: TGTGCCAGCAGTTTTGGGACAGACACAGATACGCAGTATTTT. Translating gives CASSFGTDTDTQYF.